This T cell receptor beta chain was captured in a study of T cells in tuberculosis. Using immunoSEQ multiplex PCR, the repertoire was profiled, and TCRdb retains in-frame clones only, with some absent. The sample lists approximately 49,000 clones, over 90% occurring once. About this clone: At one of its ends the junction is not consistent with the germline gene, which may arise from a read error.

There are 15 residues in the CDR3. Germline V gene lookup returns CDR1 SGHDN and CDR2 FVKESK. Time point defined: new active TB diagnosis, blood taken before or within 7 days of starting treatment. Sequencing was performed on PBMCs, taken at tuberculosis diagnosis. The chain links TRBV14 to TRBJ2-1; 12 nucleotides match TRBD2. The TCR was taken from an adult with tuberculosis. Here the CDR3 DNA reads TGTGCCAGCAGGCCTAGCGGGAGGGCCCCCAATCAGCAGTTCTTC. Translation gives CASRPSGRAPNQQFF.